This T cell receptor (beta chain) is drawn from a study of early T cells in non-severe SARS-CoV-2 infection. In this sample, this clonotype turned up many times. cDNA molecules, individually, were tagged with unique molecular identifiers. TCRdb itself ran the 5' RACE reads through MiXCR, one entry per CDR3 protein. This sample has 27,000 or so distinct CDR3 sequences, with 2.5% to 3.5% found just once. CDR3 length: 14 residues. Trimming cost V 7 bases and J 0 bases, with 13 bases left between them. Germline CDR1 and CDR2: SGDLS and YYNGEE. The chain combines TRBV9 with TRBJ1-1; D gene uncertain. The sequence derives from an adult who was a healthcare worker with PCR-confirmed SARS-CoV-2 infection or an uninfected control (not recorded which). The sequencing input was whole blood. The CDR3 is CASGQGSLNTEAFF. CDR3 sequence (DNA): TGTGCCAGCGGTCAAGGCAGCTTGAACACTGAAGCTTTCTTT.